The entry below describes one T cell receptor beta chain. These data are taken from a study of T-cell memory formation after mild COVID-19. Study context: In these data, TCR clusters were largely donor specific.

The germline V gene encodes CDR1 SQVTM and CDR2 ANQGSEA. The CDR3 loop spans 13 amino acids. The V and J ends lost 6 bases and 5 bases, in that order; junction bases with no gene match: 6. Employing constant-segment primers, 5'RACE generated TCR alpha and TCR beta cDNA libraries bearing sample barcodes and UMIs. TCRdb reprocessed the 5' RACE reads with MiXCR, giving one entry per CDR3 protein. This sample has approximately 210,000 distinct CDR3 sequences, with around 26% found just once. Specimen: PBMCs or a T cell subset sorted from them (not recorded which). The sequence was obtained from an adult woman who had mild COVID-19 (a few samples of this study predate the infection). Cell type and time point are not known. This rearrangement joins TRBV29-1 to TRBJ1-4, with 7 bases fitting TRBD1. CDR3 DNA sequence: TGCAGCGTCTTCGGGACAGAGAATGAAAAACTGTTTTTT. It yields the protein CSVFGTENEKLFF.